The clone carrying this T cell receptor beta chain was seen only a few times. Via MiXCR, TCRdb re-called the RT-PCR reads, giving one row per CDR3 protein. This sample has 600,000 to 850,000 distinct CDR3 sequences, with 14% found just once. This entry comes from a study of response to subunit inactivated influenza vaccine. V lost 1 base to trimming and J lost 2 bases, with 9 bases between them. The CDR3 sequence is 14 residues long. The germline V gene has CDR1 MDHEN and CDR2 SYDVKM. Sequencing was performed on PBMCs from blood, taken 14 to 15 days before vaccination. The sequence derives from a man aged 45 to 65 who received an inactivated influenza vaccine. The chain is built from TRBV28 and TRBJ2-7; D not resolved. The CDR3, as DNA: TGTGCCAGCAGTTTATCGGCTAGAGCCTACGAGCAGTACTTC. Its translation is CASSLSARAYEQYF.